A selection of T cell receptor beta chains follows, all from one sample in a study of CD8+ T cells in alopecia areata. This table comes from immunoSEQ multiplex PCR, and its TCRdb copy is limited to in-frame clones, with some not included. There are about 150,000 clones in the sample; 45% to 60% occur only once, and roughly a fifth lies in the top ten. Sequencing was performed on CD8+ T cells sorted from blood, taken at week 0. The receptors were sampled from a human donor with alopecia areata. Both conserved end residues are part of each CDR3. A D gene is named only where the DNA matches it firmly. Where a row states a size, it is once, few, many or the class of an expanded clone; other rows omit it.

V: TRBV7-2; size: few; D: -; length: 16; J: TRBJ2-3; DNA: TGTGCCAGATTTCCAGCGGGCGGTTCTAGCACAGATACGCAGTATTTT; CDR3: CARFPAGGSSTDTQYF
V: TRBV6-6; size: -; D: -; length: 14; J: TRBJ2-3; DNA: TGTGCCAGCAGGCTTTCAACCATACCGGATACGCAGTATTTT; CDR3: CASRLSTIPDTQYF
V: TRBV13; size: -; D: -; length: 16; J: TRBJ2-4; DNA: TGTGCCAGCAGCTCCTCGGAGGCGAGGGCCAAAAACATTCAGTACTTC; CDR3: CASSSSEARAKNIQYF
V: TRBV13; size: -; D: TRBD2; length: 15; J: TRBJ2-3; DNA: TGTGCCAGCAGCGGTCGACTAGCGGGGGAAGATACGCAGTATTTT; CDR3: CASSGRLAGEDTQYF
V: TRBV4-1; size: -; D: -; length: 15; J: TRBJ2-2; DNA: TGCGCCAGCAGCCAAGAAGAGACTAACACCGGGGAGCTGTTTTTT; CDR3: CASSQEETNTGELFF
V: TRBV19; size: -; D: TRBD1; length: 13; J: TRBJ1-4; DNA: TGTGCCACTACACAGGGGGTTCCTGAAAAACTGTTTTTT; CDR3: CATTQGVPEKLFF
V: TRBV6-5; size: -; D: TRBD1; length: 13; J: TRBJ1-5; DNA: TGTGCCAGCACTGAGGGGGCCGGTCAGCCCCAGCATTTT; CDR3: CASTEGAGQPQHF
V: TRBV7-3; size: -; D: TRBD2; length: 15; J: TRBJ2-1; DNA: TGTGCCAGCAGCTTTGGACTAGCGGATTACAATGAGCAGTTCTTC; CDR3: CASSFGLADYNEQFF
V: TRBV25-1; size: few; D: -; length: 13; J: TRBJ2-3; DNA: TGTGCCAGCAGTGACGGGTCCCGGGATACGCAGTATTTT; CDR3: CASSDGSRDTQYF
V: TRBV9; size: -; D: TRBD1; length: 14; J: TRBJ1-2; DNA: TGTGCCAGCAGCGTGCAGGGGGTTGGCTATGGCTACACCTTC; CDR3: CASSVQGVGYGYTF
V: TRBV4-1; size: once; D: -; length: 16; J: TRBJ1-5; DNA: TGCGCCAGCAGCCAAGATGAACGTGCCTTCAATCAGCCCCAGCATTTT; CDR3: CASSQDERAFNQPQHF
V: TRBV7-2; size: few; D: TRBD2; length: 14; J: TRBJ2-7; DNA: TGTGCCAGCAGCTTAGGGGCGGGAGTCTACGAGCAGTACTTC; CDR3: CASSLGAGVYEQYF
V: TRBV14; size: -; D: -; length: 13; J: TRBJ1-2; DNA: TGTGCCAGCAGCCAGGGGATCTCCTATGGCTACACCTTC; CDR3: CASSQGISYGYTF
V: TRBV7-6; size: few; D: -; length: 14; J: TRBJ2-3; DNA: TGTGCCAGCAGCCTCCGGGAAAGCACAGATACGCAGTATTTT; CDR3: CASSLRESTDTQYF
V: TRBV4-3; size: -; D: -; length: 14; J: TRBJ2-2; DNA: TGCGCCAGCAGTCGGGACCAGGGAAGCGGGGAGCTGTTTTTT; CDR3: CASSRDQGSGELFF
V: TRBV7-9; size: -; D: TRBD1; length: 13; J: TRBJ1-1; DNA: TGTGCCAGCGCGGGACAGGGCTACACTGAAGCTTTCTTT; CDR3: CASAGQGYTEAFF
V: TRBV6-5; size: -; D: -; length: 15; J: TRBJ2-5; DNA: TGTGCCAGCAGTTACGGAGACGGGCGACAAGAGACCCAGTACTTC; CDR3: CASSYGDGRQETQYF
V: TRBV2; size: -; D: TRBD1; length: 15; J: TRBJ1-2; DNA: TGTGCCAGCAGAGGATCAGGGGGCCTTTACTATGGCTACACCTTC; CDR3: CASRGSGGLYYGYTF
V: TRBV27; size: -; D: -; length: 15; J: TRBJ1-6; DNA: TGTGCCAGCAGTTACGCGAGCTCCTATAATTCACCCCTCCACTTT; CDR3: CASSYASSYNSPLHF
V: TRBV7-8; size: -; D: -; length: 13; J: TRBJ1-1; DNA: TGTGCCAGCAGCCCGCACAAGAACACTGAAGCTTTCTTT; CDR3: CASSPHKNTEAFF
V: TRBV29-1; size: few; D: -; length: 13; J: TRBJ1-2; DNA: TGCAGCGTTGAAGAGGGTGACAGCTATGGCTACACCTTC; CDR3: CSVEEGDSYGYTF
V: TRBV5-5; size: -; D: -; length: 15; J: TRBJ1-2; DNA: TGTGCCAGCAGCTTGTCCGATTACACTAACTATGGCTACACCTTC; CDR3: CASSLSDYTNYGYTF
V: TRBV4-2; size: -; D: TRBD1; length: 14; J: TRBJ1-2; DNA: TGTGCCAGCAGCCCGCGACAGGGCGGGAATGGCTACACCTTC; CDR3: CASSPRQGGNGYTF
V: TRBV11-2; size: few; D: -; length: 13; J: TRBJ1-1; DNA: TGTGCCTCATCCCACGACAGGAACACTGAAGCTTTCTTT; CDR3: CASSHDRNTEAFF
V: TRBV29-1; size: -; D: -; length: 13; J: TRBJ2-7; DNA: TGCAGCGTCCTAGGGGGAACCCTCTACGAGCAGTACTTC; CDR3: CSVLGGTLYEQYF
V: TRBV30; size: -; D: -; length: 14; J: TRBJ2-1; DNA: TGTGCCTGGAGCCAGGATGGGGGGGCCGAAGAGCAGTTCTTC; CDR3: CAWSQDGGAEEQFF
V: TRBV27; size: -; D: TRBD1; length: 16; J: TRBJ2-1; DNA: TGTGCCAGCAGTCCTTCCAGGGGGCAATCCTACAATGAGCAGTTCTTC; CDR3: CASSPSRGQSYNEQFF
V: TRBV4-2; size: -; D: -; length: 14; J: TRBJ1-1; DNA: TGTGCCAGCAGCCAAGGGCAGGGGAGCACTGAAGCTTTCTTT; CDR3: CASSQGQGSTEAFF
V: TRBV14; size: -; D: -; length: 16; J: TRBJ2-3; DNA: TGTGCCAGCAGCCAAGATGGGGGTCACTACACAGATACGCAGTATTTT; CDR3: CASSQDGGHYTDTQYF
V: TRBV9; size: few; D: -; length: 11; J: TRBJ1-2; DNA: TGTGCCAGCAGCGTAGGCAGCGGCTACACCTTC; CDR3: CASSVGSGYTF
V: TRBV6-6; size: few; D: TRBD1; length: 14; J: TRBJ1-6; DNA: TGTGCCAGCAGAAGACAGGGAGTCGGGCGACCCCTCCACTTT; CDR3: CASRRQGVGRPLHF
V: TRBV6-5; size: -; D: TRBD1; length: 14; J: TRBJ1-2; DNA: TGTGCCAGCAGCCAGACAGGGACCTACTATGGCTACACCTTC; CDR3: CASSQTGTYYGYTF
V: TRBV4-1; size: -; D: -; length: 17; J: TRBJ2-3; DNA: TGCGCCAGCAGCCAAGATCTGGACTACCGGAGGACAGATACGCAGTATTTT; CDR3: CASSQDLDYRRTDTQYF
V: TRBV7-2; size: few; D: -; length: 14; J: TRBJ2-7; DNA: TGTGCCAGCAGCTTAGAGTCTTCCCCCTACGAGCAGTACTTC; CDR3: CASSLESSPYEQYF
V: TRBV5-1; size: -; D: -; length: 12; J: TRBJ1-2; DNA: TGCGCCAGCAGCGGAGATAACTATGGCTACACCTTC; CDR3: CASSGDNYGYTF
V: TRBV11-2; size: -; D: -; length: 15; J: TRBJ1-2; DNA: TGTGCCAGCAGCTTAGCGGCCGGGGGCAGCTATGGCTACACCTTC; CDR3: CASSLAAGGSYGYTF
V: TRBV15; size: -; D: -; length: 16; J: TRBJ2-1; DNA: TGTGCCACCAGCAGAGAACGAGGCGGCTCCTACAATGAGCAGTTCTTC; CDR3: CATSRERGGSYNEQFF
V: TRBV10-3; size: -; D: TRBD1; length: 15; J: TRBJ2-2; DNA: TGTGCCATCAGGACGACAGGGGAATGGACCGGGGAGCTGTTTTTT; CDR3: CAIRTTGEWTGELFF
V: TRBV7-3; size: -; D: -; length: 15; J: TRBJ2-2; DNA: TGTGCCAGCAGCTCGAAAGGACATCCGGGCGGGGAGCTGTTTTTT; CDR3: CASSSKGHPGGELFF
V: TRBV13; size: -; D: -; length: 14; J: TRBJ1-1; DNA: TGTGCCAGCAGCGCAAAAGAGCGACTCTTAGAAGCTTTCTTT; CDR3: CASSAKERLLEAFF
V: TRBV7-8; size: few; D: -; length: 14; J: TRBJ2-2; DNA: TGTGCCAGCAGCTTGCAGGGGAACACCGGGGAGCTGTTTTTT; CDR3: CASSLQGNTGELFF
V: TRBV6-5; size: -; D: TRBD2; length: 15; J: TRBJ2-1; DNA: TGTGCCAGCAGGCCCGCTAGCGGGGTCTACAATGAGCAGTTCTTC; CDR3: CASRPASGVYNEQFF
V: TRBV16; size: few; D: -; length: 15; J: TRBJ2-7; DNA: TGTGCCAGCAGCCAATCGGGAGGCAGGCGGAACGAGCAGTACTTC; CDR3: CASSQSGGRRNEQYF
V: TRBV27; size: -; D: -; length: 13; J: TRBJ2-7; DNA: TGTGCCAGCAGTTTATCGCTCCTAAACGAGCAGTACTTC; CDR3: CASSLSLLNEQYF
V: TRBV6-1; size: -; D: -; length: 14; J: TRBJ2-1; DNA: TGTGCCAGCAGTGATGCCCGCTCCTACAATGAGCAGTTCTTC; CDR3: CASSDARSYNEQFF
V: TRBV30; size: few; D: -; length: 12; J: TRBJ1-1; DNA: TGTGCCTGGAGTTATCAGGGCCGTGAAGCTTTCTTT; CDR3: CAWSYQGREAFF
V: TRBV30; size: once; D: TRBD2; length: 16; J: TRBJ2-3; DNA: TGTGCCTGGAGTGCGGATAGCGGGGGGGCCAGGGATACGCAGTATTTT; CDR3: CAWSADSGGARDTQYF
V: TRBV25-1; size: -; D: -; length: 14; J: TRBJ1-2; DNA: TGTGCCAGCAGCGACCTAGTGGGATCGGCGGGCTACACCTTC; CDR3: CASSDLVGSAGYTF
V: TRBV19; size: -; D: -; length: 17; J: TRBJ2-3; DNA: TGTGCCAGTAGTACCCCCACCGAGGAGTGGGACACAGATACGCAGTATTTT; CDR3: CASSTPTEEWDTDTQYF
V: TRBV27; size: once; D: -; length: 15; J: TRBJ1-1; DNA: TGTGCCAGCAGTTCGATCGGGGGGAGGAACACTGAAGCTTTCTTT; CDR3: CASSSIGGRNTEAFF
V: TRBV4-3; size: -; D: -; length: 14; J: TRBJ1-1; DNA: TGCGCCAGCAGCCCCGGGGGGGGTGGCACTGAAGCTTTCTTT; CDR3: CASSPGGGGTEAFF
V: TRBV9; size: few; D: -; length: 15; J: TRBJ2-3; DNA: TGTGCCAGCAGCGTAGCGAATCAGGGCCCAGATACGCAGTATTTT; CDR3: CASSVANQGPDTQYF
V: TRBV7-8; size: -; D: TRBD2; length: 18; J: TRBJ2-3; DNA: TGTGCCAGCAGCTTTGTACTAGCGGGGGGGCCGGGCACAGATACGCAGTATTTT; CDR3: CASSFVLAGGPGTDTQYF
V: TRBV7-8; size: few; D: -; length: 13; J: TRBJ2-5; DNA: TGTGCCAGCAGCAGGGGAAGACAAGAGACCCAGTACTTC; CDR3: CASSRGRQETQYF
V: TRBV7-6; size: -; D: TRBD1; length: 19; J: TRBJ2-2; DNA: TGTGCCAGCAGTCCTTCCGGGACAGGGTACCTACGTACCACCGGGGAGCTGTTTTTT; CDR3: CASSPSGTGYLRTTGELFF
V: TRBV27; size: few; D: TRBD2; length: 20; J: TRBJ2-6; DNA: TGTGCCAGCAGTTTATTGGGACTAGCGGGCCTAAGCTCTGGGGCCAACGTCCTGACTTTC; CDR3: CASSLLGLAGLSSGANVLTF
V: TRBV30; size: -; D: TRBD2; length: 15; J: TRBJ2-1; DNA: TGTGCCTGGAGGGCTGGGACTAGCAGGAACAATGAGCAGTTCTTC; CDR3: CAWRAGTSRNNEQFF